Listed below are T cell receptor beta chains from one sample, sequenced in a study of T cell changes during pregnancy in multiple sclerosis. Generated by immunoSEQ multiplex PCR, the TCRdb table keeps only in-frame clones and is missing some. The sample yields 30,000 to 40,000 clones, 91% seen once. Here the sequenced sample was CD4+ T cells from peripheral blood mononuclear cells, taken in the second trimester of pregnancy. The source of these receptors is a female donor in good health, enrolled as a control in a pregnancy study. Each CDR3 is given with its conserved first and last residue. A D gene is named only where the DNA matches it firmly. Size is stated for part of the rows, as once, few or many counts, or as a class when the clone is expanded.

j_gene	v_gene	abundance	d_gene	CDR3nt	CDR3aa
TRBJ1-2	TRBV2	-	-	TGTGCCAGCGGCAGGGAGGCCGGCCCATACTATGGCTACACCTTC	CASGREAGPYYGYTF
TRBJ1-2	TRBV6-6	-	-	TGTGCCAGCAGCTACTCCGACAGGCAATATGGCTACACCTTC	CASSYSDRQYGYTF
TRBJ1-5	TRBV30	-	-	TGTGCCTGGAGTCGAAACACCTTTAATCAGCCCCAGCATTTT	CAWSRNTFNQPQHF
TRBJ2-7	TRBV20-1	-	-	TGCAGTGCTAGCCCGGGAATCGAGCAGTACTTC	CSASPGIEQYF
TRBJ2-3	TRBV7-2	-	-	TGTGCCAGCAGCTTAGGAGTAGGAGGGCAGTATTTT	CASSLGVGGQYF
TRBJ2-3	TRBV15	once	TRBD2	TGTGCCACCAGCCCCCGGGGACTAGCGGGGGGATCGACCACAGATACGCAGTATTTT	CATSPRGLAGGSTTDTQYF
TRBJ2-1	TRBV10-3	-	TRBD2	TGTGCCATCAGTGAGCCACGGACTAGCGGGCTAAACAATGAGCAGTTCTTC	CAISEPRTSGLNNEQFF
TRBJ1-2	TRBV7-2	-	-	TGTGCCAGCAGCGAGATGGTAACAGGGATCTATGGCTACACCTTC	CASSEMVTGIYGYTF
TRBJ1-6	TRBV7-2	-	TRBD1	TGTGCCAGCAGCTCCCAATACGGGACAGGGGGCAATTCACCCCTCCACTTT	CASSSQYGTGGNSPLHF
TRBJ1-1	TRBV18	-	-	TGTGCCAGCTCACCATTAGGGGGTTCGACCGGGAACACTGAAGCTTTCTTT	CASSPLGGSTGNTEAFF